The source of this T cell receptor beta chain is a study of blood T cell repertoires in COVID-19. Study details: In each case, the material was cDNA or gDNA derived from T cells, B-cell-depleted T cells, or PBMCs.

Germline V gene data show CDR1 as WSHSY and CDR2 as SAAADI. The length of the CDR3 is 16 residues. Trimming left V 5 bases short and J 1 base short, with 18 bases between. Per the original data handling: Cell counts per sample came from amplifying reference gene primers. TCRdb's table, derived via immunoSEQ multiplex PCR, lists solely in-frame clones and lacks some. The D gene and trimming were derived from the DNA, and the V and J assignments and clone size from that table. The sample has 200,000 to 250,000 clones, about nine tenths seen once; the top ten hold approximately 7.3%. Recruits, aged roughly 18 to 95 years, lived in 24 US areas. Participants were placed into cohorts based on the clinical history they reported.

Sequences were obtained from PBMCs or T cells enriched from blood (not recorded which). This TCR was recovered from a man aged 25 to 40 in a cohort exposed to, infected with or recovered from COVID-19 (not recorded which). The chain couples TRBV10-2 to TRBJ2-7, with D possibly matching TRBD2 (5 bases). CDR3 sequence: CASSSPVRGVSYEQYF. As DNA, the CDR3 is TGCGCCAGCAGTTCCCCTGTCCGGGGAGTATCCTACGAGCAGTACTTC.